This T cell receptor (beta chain) was captured by sequencing in a study of cytomegalovirus exposure and HLA in healthy donors (dated by TCRdb to 2016 to 2017). About the full investigation: In an earlier analysis of approximately 640 of the donors, about 270 Gb of sequence data and approximately 120 million unique TCR beta sequences from about 180 million T cells were reported. The study combined high-throughput TCR immunosequencing, statistical association of individual TCRs with disease status, and machine learning to predict cytomegalovirus infection status. Using immunosequencing, the study profiled T cell repertoires from roughly 650 subjects and related those repertoires to cytomegalovirus serostatus. A separate validation cohort of 100 to 150 different subjects was used in addition to the 666-subject first cohort. The genetic ancestry cluster associated with self-reported Caucasian donors included about 81% of the roughly 390 genotyped donors. In an earlier analysis of roughly 540 of the donors, high-throughput TCR beta sequencing was used to judge whether each TCR beta V gene segment behaved as functional or pseudogenic. Class I and class II HLA loci were covered by the typing at four-digit resolution. The number of typed donors differed by locus: about 629-630 for A, B, C, DRB1 and DQB1; 522 for DQA1; fewer than 610 for DPA1; and 450 to 480 for DPB1. Every repertoire in the discovery cohort had been generated on one and the same sequencing platform. Roughly 5 DR-DQ haplotypes were handled as single units for association and clustering because linkage in the cohort was strong. Rather than using new phenotypic data, the later analysis identified candidate immune exposures from TCR beta sequences and from how often those sequences occurred across donors. Genome-wide SNP genotypes for about 55% of the roughly 670 donors were used in a later genetic analysis, which treated that subset as a discovery cohort. The study was designed to test whether signatures of past pathogen exposure could be identified by cataloging public T cell receptors. In a later analysis, previously published TCR beta repertoires from 600 to 850 donors were re-analyzed and high-resolution HLA genotyping was added so that TCR occurrence patterns could be studied. Approximately 330 gigabases of sequencing data and approximately 92 million unique TCR sequences made up an early release that covered under 750 HLA-typed donors. Among about 410 genotyped donors of the cohort, an average of roughly 230,000 unique TCR beta nucleotide sequences was sequenced per donor, of which 15% to 20% were non-productive. Donor age, sex, ethnicity and CMV serostatus were compiled together with the repertoire data.

To note about this clone: Its cognate antigen has yet to be identified. Per-base quality was not reported, and no clone a single base away is much larger than it.

What the research found in general, with its limitations: The earlier analysis of about 600 of the donors excluded about 16 rarely observed V segments, including chromosome 9 orphons, because counts were too low. A later analysis found that most CMV-associated TCR beta chains appeared HLA-restricted, with HLA associations seemingly driven largely by CMV exposure. Because HLA typing was unavailable for some donors at each locus, only the typed subset was used in association tests. Compared with equally common non-associated chains, HLA-associated TCR beta chains in a later analysis were more clonally expanded and had lower generation probabilities. The study listed 164 TCR beta chains as associated with cytomegalovirus. A cluster of highly shared sequence variants was judged likely to be a technical artifact of the sequencing pipeline. The classifier was reported to diagnose cytomegalovirus status with high specificity and sensitivity in both the original and validation cohorts. Linkage disequilibrium might explain the correlated functional status among segregating V segments, but an unknown experimental factor could not be ruled out. Some IMGT-functional V segments, including TRBV6-2 and TRBV6-3, could not be told apart with the 87-base-pair reads, so those segments were excluded. Only TCR beta chains were sequenced in this cohort, and the absence of alpha or paired-chain data limited detectable features. In a later analysis, TCR association rates were found to vary across HLA loci, with the most associated TCRs seen for DRB1 alleles and the fewest for HLA-C alleles. The presence/absence analyses assumed that sequencing depth was roughly uniform across donors, and that assumption may not be true. A later analysis associated 16,951 TCR beta sequences with specific HLA alleles at a false discovery rate of 0.05. CMV serostatus was the only immune exposure information available for the cohort. Compared with the approximately 670-donor mean, donors in an Asian-associated ancestry cluster had fewer N-insertions in productive TCRs, according to a later genetic analysis. Assigning TCR associations to individual alleles was difficult when HLA alleles, especially DR and DQ, strongly co-occurred. In an earlier analysis of approximately 600 of the donors, most TCR beta V segments were observed in productive rearrangements about 87% or about 30% of the time, broadly matching IMGT annotations. V-gene and J-gene trimming of TCR beta chains was associated with a missense DCLRE1C variant in a later genetic analysis, and the association was replicated in an independent cohort. A further reported finding was that TCR beta sequences accurately predicted the HLA-A and HLA-B alleles for most subjects in the first cohort. A few of the identified cytomegalovirus-associated TCR beta chains were confirmed in vitro to be specific for cytomegalovirus antigens. Several of the top co-occurrence clusters appeared to be linked to parvovirus B19, influenza, CMV and Epstein-Barr virus, according to a later analysis. While some public TCRs were present in many individuals, most TCR sequences turned up only very rarely across donors. The authors suggested that the approach could potentially be generalized to other disease states and immunological phenotypes.

The cohort was made up of roughly 670 healthy bone marrow donors. All cohort members were sampled while nominally healthy, although unrecorded immune exposures were likely present. The donor was CMV seropositive and was included in the group of 289 seropositive cohort members. Each donor provided a peripheral blood sample, and peripheral blood mononuclear cells were used for TCR beta sequencing. The Qiagen DNeasy Blood Extraction Kit was used to extract genomic DNA from the blood cell samples. The germline V gene specifies SGHRS as CDR1 and YFSETQ as CDR2. The CDR3, cysteine through phenylalanine, is 15 amino acids long. Only CDR3 DNA is held: 45 bases, read in frame from base 1. V lost 3 bases and J lost 2 bases; the stretch between them is 13 bases long. Preparation of the library involved the immunoSEQ multiplex PCR assay. For the multiplex PCR, a mixture combining 60 forward primers for TCR Vbeta segments and 13 reverse primers for TCR Jbeta segments was used. A multiplex PCR assay on genomic DNA amplified the CDR3 region of rearranged TCR beta genes. The Illumina HiSeq System was used to sequence the amplified TCR beta libraries as 87-base-pair reads. The source study handled its data this way. Across the 500 to 700 repertoires, a later analysis counted roughly 84 million unique TCR beta chains, approximately 10 million of which were shared by at least two donors. Raw reads were error-corrected and collapsed into unique sequences with a nearest-neighbor algorithm that merged closely related sequences to remove PCR and sequencing errors. Alignment of CDR3 sequences to IMGT reference sequences was used to assign V, D and J gene segments. For a sequence to be retained, a match of at least six nucleotides to both a V gene segment and a J gene segment was required. Rearrangements were classified as productive when the CDR3 lacked stop codons and remained in frame with V and J, and all other rearrangements were classified as non-productive. CDR3 was defined by IMGT convention, running from the second conserved V-encoded cysteine to the conserved J-encoded phenylalanine. In an earlier analysis of around 540 of the donors, sequences lacking an unambiguous match to a single V gene segment were excluded. An earlier analysis of fewer than 750 of the donors called V segments functional above 56.7% productive rearrangements and segregating when the between-donor standard deviation exceeded 5%. A statistical classification framework was built for diagnosing cytomegalovirus status from the catalog of TCR beta chain sequences. In a later analysis, V and J genes were assigned by comparing TCR nucleotide sequences against IMGT/GENE-DB human TR gene sequences. Using the TCRdist pipeline, a later analysis assigned CDR3 sequences along with most-parsimonious VDJ recombination scenarios. A later analysis defined each TCR beta chain by its CDR3 amino acid sequence plus V-gene family, and excluded reads lacking a unique V-gene family. A later analysis removed 500 to 600 highly shared, low-generation-probability nucleotide sequences to deal with suspected cross-contamination and a sequencing artifact. A later analysis calculated a clonal expansion index for each public chain from normalized within-repertoire ranks of inferred template counts. In a later analysis, generation probabilities were computed with a VDJ recombination model fitted to out-of-frame rearrangements, and the resulting probabilities were checked against IGoR. In a later analysis, TCR-TCR, TCR-HLA and TCR-CMV co-occurrence was scored with hypergeometric tests, and a repertoire-size bias correction was applied to TCR pairs. In a later analysis, false discovery rates were estimated by permuting HLA or CMV assignments 20 times. In a later analysis, co-occurring TCRs were grouped using DBSCAN, and TCRdist sequence similarity was added for clustering within HLA-allele-positive subsets. Repertoires with fewer than 30,000 or more than 120,000 public chains, plus five repertoires with anomalous nucleotide sharing, were excluded from co-occurrence clustering. TCRdb limited this immuneACCESS table to in-frame rearrangements with V and J called. A share of clones is missing; checked studies link under half to unresolved V genes, and the rest is unexplained. V and J calls and clone size are those listed in that table; D and trimming were worked out from the DNA. The sample table holds about 130,000 clones, of which 79% were seen once. The ten top clones hold approximately 6.2% of the sample.

Sequencing was performed on PBMCs. The chain employs TRBV5-1 and TRBJ2-3; the D gene is perhaps TRBD2, on 5 matching bases. The receptor's source is a man between 35 and 55 years old in good health and CMV-seropositive. The nucleotides read TGCGCCAGCAGCTCTGCGGGCCAAGTCACAGATACGCAGTATTTT. This encodes CASSSAGQVTDTQYF.